This TCR beta chain was retrieved from a study of vaccination and CD4 T cells after COVID-19. Study-level information: Stimuli were overlapping spike peptide pools of SARS-CoV-2 and three common cold coronaviruses (HCoV-NL63, HCoV-OC43, HCoV-229E).

Treatment meaning: roughly 10-day PBMC culture with coronavirus spike peptide pools or control peptides (ViraFEST assay). Peptide pool stimulation in ViraFEST expanded antigen-specific T cells, whose TCRs were then sequenced. For this clonotype: Its target is unknown.

Cultured CD4+ T cell DNA underwent sequencing with the Oncomine TCR Beta short-read assay. Genomic DNA was extracted from cultured CD4+ T cells. Via MiXCR, TCRdb re-called the PCR reads, giving one row per CDR3 protein. The table includes 15,000 or so distinct CDR3 sequences, 40% to 60% detected once. The ends were cut back, 1 base at V and 4 bases at J, with 6 bases in the middle. The CDR3 is made up of 12 amino acids. Germline V gene data show CDR1 as SGHRS and CDR2 as YFSETQ. The sequence came from a human donor with COVID-19. Sequencing used cultured CD4+ T cells from blood, obtained after SARS-CoV-2 vaccination. The J gene is TRBJ2-7, the V gene TRBV5-1; D remains unclear. This CDR3 reads CASSLIGYEQYF. CDR3 nucleotide sequence: TGCGCCAGCAGCTTGATAGGATACGAGCAGTACTTC.